These T cell receptor beta chains were read from a single sample in a study of T cells after yellow fever vaccination. From the 5' RACE reads, TCRdb called clonotypes with MiXCR, one entry per CDR3 protein. Of some 250,000 distinct CDR3 sequences in the sample, 6% to 7.5% are singletons; the top ten hold approximately 0.85%. The material was CD4+ T cells sorted from PBMCs, obtained 15 days after the yellow fever booster vaccination. These receptor sequences come from a man aged 25 to 45 who received the YFV17D yellow fever vaccine. Each CDR3 is given with its conserved first and last residue. A D gene is named only where the DNA matches it firmly. The size field is filled for only some rows; it gives once, few, many or a size class.

TGTGCCAGCAGTACCCGTGACACGGCGTACACCATATATTTT | CASSTRDTAYTIYF | . | TRBJ1-3 | TRBV6-5 | many
TGTGCCAGCAGTTTACCGGGGACGTACCAAGAGACCCAGTACTTC | CASSLPGTYQETQYF | . | TRBJ2-5 | TRBV28 | .
TGTGCCACCAGTGATGCCGGGACTCCCTACAATGAGCAGTTCTTC | CATSDAGTPYNEQFF | . | TRBJ2-1 | TRBV24-1 | many
TGCGCCAGCAGCCGTCCGGGAGGAGAGACCCAGTACTTC | CASSRPGGETQYF | TRBD2 | TRBJ2-5 | TRBV5-1 | many
TGTGCCAGCAGCCCCTGGCGGGACCTGTACCAAGAGACCCAGTACTTC | CASSPWRDLYQETQYF | . | TRBJ2-5 | TRBV11-2 | many
TGTGCCAGCAGTCATCTGGGGGCTGGGAATGAGCAGTTCTTC | CASSHLGAGNEQFF | . | TRBJ2-1 | TRBV14 | .
TGTGCCAGCAGCTCAGACAGCCATCTGGGATACGAGCAGTACTTC | CASSSDSHLGYEQYF | . | TRBJ2-7 | TRBV7-9 | many
TGCAGTGCTAGAGATTTCACTAGCGGCTCCTACGAGCAGTACTTC | CSARDFTSGSYEQYF | TRBD2 | TRBJ2-7 | TRBV20-1 | many
TGTGCCAGCAGTTACTTAAGGAACACTGAAGCTTTCTTT | CASSYLRNTEAFF | . | TRBJ1-1 | TRBV6-6 | many
TGTGCCAGCTCACGAACCGGGACGGCACAAGAGACCCAGTACTTC | CASSRTGTAQETQYF | . | TRBJ2-5 | TRBV18 | few
TGCAGTGCTAGAGATCGAGGGGGGCCACCTTACGAGCAGTACTTC | CSARDRGGPPYEQYF | . | TRBJ2-7 | TRBV20-1 | many
TGTGCCAGCAGCCCCGGGACAGGCTTCACCGGGGAGCTGTTTTTT | CASSPGTGFTGELFF | TRBD1 | TRBJ2-2 | TRBV7-3 | .
TGTGCCACCTTTGAAAAAGGCGAACAAGGGGTTCGCGAAAAACTGTTTTTT | CATFEKGEQGVREKLFF | . | TRBJ1-4 | TRBV10-3 | few
TGCGCCAGCAGCTTGGGGGCTAGCGGGATTCTATACGAGCAGTACTTC | CASSLGASGILYEQYF | TRBD2 | TRBJ2-7 | TRBV5-1 | few
TGTGCCAGCAAAAGGGGACAGGGGTACACCGGGGAGCTGTTTTTT | CASKRGQGYTGELFF | TRBD1 | TRBJ2-2 | TRBV6-1 | .
TGTGCCATGGGCCCTGGGACACCGAACACCGGGGAGCTGTTTTTT | CAMGPGTPNTGELFF | . | TRBJ2-2 | TRBV21-1 | .
TGTGCCAGCTCACCATCAGCTCTGGGGGAGACCCAGTACTTC | CASSPSALGETQYF | . | TRBJ2-5 | TRBV18 | .
TGTGCCACCAGTGGCAGCGGGATACTATTTGAGCAGTTCTTC | CATSGSGILFEQFF | TRBD2 | TRBJ2-1 | TRBV24-1 | many
TGTGCCACCAACACAGGGGGCAGCACCGGGGAGCTGTTTTTT | CATNTGGSTGELFF | TRBD1 | TRBJ2-2 | TRBV15 | few
TGTGCCAGTAGCCCGGGACATAACTATGGCTACACCTTC | CASSPGHNYGYTF | . | TRBJ1-2 | TRBV19 | .
TGTGCCAGCAGTTTGGGCGGGGCTCAATTCAATGAGCAGTTCTTC | CASSLGGAQFNEQFF | . | TRBJ2-1 | TRBV12-3/TRBV12-4 | .
TGTGACAGCTCACCAGACCGCAATCAGCCCCAGCATTTT | CDSSPDRNQPQHF | . | TRBJ1-5 | TRBV18 | .
TGTGCCAGCAGCCAAGAACGGGGGGCCACAGATACGCAGTATTTT | CASSQERGATDTQYF | . | TRBJ2-3 | TRBV14 | .
TGCAGTGCTCAGTTTAGCGGGAGCTTAACTGGGGATACGCAGTATTTT | CSAQFSGSLTGDTQYF | TRBD2 | TRBJ2-3 | TRBV20-1 | .
TGTGCCAGCAGCTTCGCAGGGTCTCGCGGCTACACCTTC | CASSFAGSRGYTF | . | TRBJ1-2 | TRBV7-8 | .
TGTGCCTGGGAGCGGGATGCGGTCCATGAGCAGTTCTTC | CAWERDAVHEQFF | TRBD2 | TRBJ2-1 | TRBV30 | few
TGCAGTGCTAGTTCAAACTCCTACAATGAGCAGTTCTTC | CSASSNSYNEQFF | . | TRBJ2-1 | TRBV20-1 | many
TGTGCCAGCAGCTCAGGACTAGCGGGAGGGCTCGAGCAGTACTTC | CASSSGLAGGLEQYF | TRBD2 | TRBJ2-7 | TRBV7-2 | many
TGCGCCAGCAGCTTGACAGCTACTAACTATGGCTACACCTTC | CASSLTATNYGYTF | . | TRBJ1-2 | TRBV5-1 | many
TGCGCCAGCAGTTCGGCGGTACTAGAGGCCCAAGAGACCCAGTACTTC | CASSSAVLEAQETQYF | . | TRBJ2-5 | TRBV5-1 | .
TGTGCCAGCAGCGCTGGGACCTACTTAGGGTCACCCCTCCACTTT | CASSAGTYLGSPLHF | . | TRBJ1-6 | TRBV7-2 | many
TGCAGTACAGGGGCTGGGTACGAGCAGTACTTC | CSTGAGYEQYF | TRBD1 | TRBJ2-7 | TRBV20-1 | .
TGTGCCAGCCAGCTCAGGACACAACTGTACTTC | CASQLRTQLYF | . | TRBJ2-7 | TRBV27 | many
TGTGCCACCATGAATAGCGGGAGGTATGAGCAGTTCTTC | CATMNSGRYEQFF | TRBD2 | TRBJ2-1 | TRBV12-3/TRBV12-4 | many
TGTGCCAGCAGCGTCCGGGATACGTACAATGAGCAGTTCTTC | CASSVRDTYNEQFF | . | TRBJ2-1 | TRBV27 | many